These 11 T cell receptor beta chains came from one sample sequenced in a study of PD-1 blockade in classical Hodgkin lymphoma. Libraries were prepared by immunoSEQ multiplex PCR; TCRdb keeps only in-frame clonotypes and omits some of them. The repertoire holds over 10,000 clones, approximately 86% seen once, with 37% in the top ten. Each patient experienced a relapse that followed autologous stem cell transplantation, and brentuximab vedotin exposure varied. The sample here was peripheral blood mononuclear cells (PBMCs), taken at baseline. These receptor sequences come from a human donor with classical Hodgkin lymphoma.

The rearrangement links TRBV7-9 to TRBJ2-3; 9 bases agree with TRBD2. Germline CDR1 SEHNR, CDR2 FQNEAQ (reference sequence). This CDR3 comprises 15 residues. With V trimmed by 3 bases and J by 5 bases, 6 bases remained unmatched. CDR3 amino acids: CASSFVAGVGDTQYF. CDR3 in DNA: TGTGCCAGCAGCTTCGTAGCGGGAGTAGGAGATACGCAGTATTTT.

The V gene is TRBV19, the J gene TRBJ2-1; D is uncertain. V dropped 5 bases and J dropped 0 bases, with 11 bases sitting between them. The CDR3 extends over 15 amino acids. Looked up from germline, CDR1 is LNHDA and CDR2 is SQIVND (reference sequence). The CDR3 bases are TGTGCCAGTAGTCGAGGCACTCACTCCTACAATGAGCAGTTCTTC. Residues: CASSRGTHSYNEQFF.

CDR3 amino acids: CASSSIASDTQYF. The DNA for the CDR3 is TGTGCCAGCAGTTCCATAGCTTCTGATACGCAGTATTTT. This chain uses TRBV28 with TRBJ2-3; D call uncertain. The CDR3 consists of 13 residues. From germline, CDR1 is MDHEN and CDR2 SYDVKM. V lost 4 bases, J lost 6 bases, and 11 bases lay in between.

The chain links TRBV4-1 to TRBJ1-5; 7 positions match TRBD1. The CDR3 totals 16 residues. Looked up from germline, CDR1 is MGHRA and CDR2 is YSYEKL. After removal of 4 bases from V and 7 bases from J, the junction contained 13 bases not matched to a gene. The CDR3 bases are TGCGCCAGCAGCCGAGAAGACGGGACAGTGGGACAGCCCCAGCATTTT. The encoded protein is CASSREDGTVGQPQHF.

This clone was found once. This rearrangement joins TRBV5-8 to TRBJ1-2; TRBD1 matches 12 bases. The V gene's germline CDR1 is SGHTS and CDR2 YDEGEE. Trimming removed 2 bases from V and 10 bases from J; junction bases left unmatched: 6. This CDR3 has 14 amino acids. The CDR3 spells CASSFSGTGGVYTF. The DNA of the CDR3 is TGTGCCAGCAGCTTCAGCGGGACAGGGGGCGTCTACACCTTC.

The CDR3, as DNA: TGCGCCAGCAGCTTGGCTAGCACAGATACGCAGTATTTT. Translated, it gives CASSLASTDTQYF. The chain is built from TRBV5-1 and TRBJ2-3; D gene uncertain. The CDR3 contains 13 residues. Trimming left V 0 bases short and J 0 bases short, with 2 bases between. Germline V gives CDR1 SGHRS, CDR2 YFSETQ.

This clone was observed a handful of times. This sequence joins TRBV2 and TRBJ2-5; TRBD2 matches 8 bases. The V segment lost 1 base and the J segment 1 base; nucleotides outside the gene matches: 5. Germline V CDR1 and CDR2: SNHLY, FYNNEI. The CDR3 spans 16 residues. This CDR3 is CASSEDQRGIQETQYF. CDR3 bases: TGTGCCAGCAGTGAAGACCAGCGGGGGATCCAAGAGACCCAGTACTTC. The full variable domain, its missing parts supplied by reference TRBV2 and TRBJ2-5, is EPEVTQTPSHQVTQMGQEVILRCVPISNHLYFYWYRQILGQKVEFLVSFYNNEISEKSEIFDDQFSVERPDGSNFTLKIRSTKLEDSAMYFCASSEDQRGIQETQYFGPGTRLLVL.

The V gene is TRBV5-1, the J gene TRBJ2-1, with 8 positions matching TRBD1. Germline V gives CDR1 SGHRS, CDR2 YFSETQ. This CDR3 region has 15 residues. V lost 4 bases to trimming and J lost 10 bases; unmatched junction nucleotides: 13. The CDR3 spells CASSRFGQGMVEQFF. The CDR3 region has the DNA TGCGCCAGCAGCAGGTTCGGACAGGGAATGGTGGAGCAGTTCTTC.

The chain joins TRBV5-6 to TRBJ1-4; maybe TRBD1 (5 bases). Germline V gives CDR1 SGHDT, CDR2 YYEEEE. This CDR3 comprises 14 residues. V was shortened by 1 base and J by 7 bases, with 11 bases between the two germline ends. The CDR3 reads CASSLIQGGEKLFF. CDR3 sequence (DNA): TGTGCCAGCAGCTTGATTCAGGGTGGTGAAAAACTGTTTTTT.

The chain joins TRBV19 to TRBJ2-1; no reliable D call. CDR1 LNHDA and CDR2 SQIVND come from the germline V gene (reference sequence). The CDR3 runs 15 residues. The germline V and J ends were trimmed by 3 bases and 0 bases, with 9 bases remaining between them. For the CDR3, the DNA is TGTGCCAGTAGTATTGGACCCAGCTCCTACAATGAGCAGTTCTTC. Protein sequence: CASSIGPSSYNEQFF.

This chain connects TRBV28 to TRBJ2-3; no definite D call. This CDR3 has 15 amino acids. The germline V and J ends were trimmed by 3 bases and 1 base, with 11 bases remaining between them. Germline loops: CDR1 MDHEN, CDR2 SYDVKM. CDR3 sequence: CASSFGGSRTDTQYF. In DNA, the CDR3 is TGTGCCAGCAGTTTTGGTGGTTCTCGCACAGATACGCAGTATTTT.